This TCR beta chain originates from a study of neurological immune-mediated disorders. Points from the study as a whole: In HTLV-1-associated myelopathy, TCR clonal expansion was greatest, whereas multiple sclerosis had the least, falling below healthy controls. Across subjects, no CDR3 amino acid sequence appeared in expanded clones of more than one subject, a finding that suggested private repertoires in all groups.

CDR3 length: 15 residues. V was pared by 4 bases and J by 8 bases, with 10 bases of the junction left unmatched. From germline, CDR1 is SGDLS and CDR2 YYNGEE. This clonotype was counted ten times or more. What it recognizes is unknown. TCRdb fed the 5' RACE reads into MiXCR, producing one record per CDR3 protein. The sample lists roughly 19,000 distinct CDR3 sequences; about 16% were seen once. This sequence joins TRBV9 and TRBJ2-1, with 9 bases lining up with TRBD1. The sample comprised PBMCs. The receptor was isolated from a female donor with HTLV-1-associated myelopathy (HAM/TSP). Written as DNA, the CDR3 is TGTGCCAGCAGCACTTCGCCGCGGACAGGGGATGAGCAGTTCTTC. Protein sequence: CASSTSPRTGDEQFF.